The next 20 T cell receptor beta chains were all read from a single sample in a study of blood T cells in healthy people across ages. With a J-beta primer mix and a sample-barcoded 5' primer, a second PCR ran about 6 to 11 cycles. TCRdb ran MiXCR on the 5' RACE reads and lists one entry per CDR3 protein. The table has about 640,000 distinct CDR3 sequences, under 30% seen once. Sequencing was done on a sample of blood. The receptors derive from a woman older than 75 in good health.

This clonotype was seen ten or more times. The chain joins TRBV7-2 to TRBJ2-3, with TRBD2 matching 11 bases. The CDR3 has 17 residues. Germline assignment: CDR1 SGHTA and CDR2 FQGNSA. The V segment lost 1 base and the J segment 9 bases; nucleotides outside the gene matches: 12. This CDR3 reads CASSLGPSGGPQGTQYF. CDR3 nucleotides: TGTGCCAGCAGCTTAGGCCCTAGCGGGGGGCCTCAGGGGACGCAGTATTTT. Drawing the rest from reference TRBV7-2 and TRBJ2-3, the complete variable domain is GAGVSQSPSNKVTEKGKDVELRCDPISGHTALYWYRQSLGQGLEFLIYFQGNSAPDKSGLPSDRFSAERTGGSVSTLTIQRTQQEDSAVYLCASSLGPSGGPQGTQYFGPGTRLTVL.

With regard to this clonotype: One end of the junction does not line up with germline, which may come from a read error. V and J are TRBV27 and TRBJ1-6; D is uncertain. Germline V CDR1 and CDR2: MNHEY, SMNVEV (reference sequence). The CDR3 contains 13 residues. The CDR3 bases are TGTGCCAGCAGTTTATTGGGGAATTCACCCCCCCACTTT. It codes for CASSLLGNSPPHF.

In this sample, this clonotype turned up many times. The chain couples TRBV7-9 to TRBJ1-2, with 12 bases that match TRBD1. The CDR3 spans 14 residues. Germline V gene sequence: CDR1 SEHNR, CDR2 FQNEAQ (reference sequence). V dropped 4 bases and J dropped 6; count of bases not matched to a gene: 3. CDR3 protein: CASSSGDRGHGYTF. CDR3 DNA sequence: TGTGCCAGCAGCTCCGGGGACAGGGGGCATGGCTACACCTTC.

Details on this clonotype: At one of its ends the junction is not consistent with the germline gene, which may arise from a read error. This chain links TRBV28 with TRBJ2-5; a weak D match, TRBD2 (5 bases). Near its end, the DNA agrees better with TRBJ2-7, so the J call may be wrong. The CDR3 has 15 amino acids. Germline CDR1 is MDHEN and CDR2 is SYDVKM. The CDR3 DNA sequence: TGTGCCATCAGTTCCTTGACCGGGGTTGCCTACGAGCAGTACTTC. It codes for CAISSLTGVAYEQYF.

The CDR3, as DNA: TGCAGTGCTAGGAAGGGGGGACCCCTGGCAGATACGCAGTATTTT. Its protein product is CSARKGGPLADTQYF. This chain joins TRBV20-1 and TRBJ2-3; either TRBD1 or TRBD2 may supply D (6 bases each). The CDR3 loop spans 15 amino acids. Trimming left V 3 bases short and J 4 bases short, with 17 bases between. From germline, CDR1 is DFQATT and CDR2 SNEGSKA (reference sequence).

Concerning this clonotype: A much larger clone differs from this one at a single base, so this may be a read error. J is TRBJ2-1 and V is TRBV27, with TRBD2 matching over 7 bases. The V gene end was trimmed by 8 bases and the J gene end by 2 bases; junction bases not matched to a gene: 6. CDR3 size: 14 residues. In germline, CDR1 is MNHEY, CDR2 SMNVEV (reference sequence). For the CDR3, the DNA is TGTGCCAGCCAACCAGCGGGGCCCTACAATGAGCAGTTCTTC. It translates to CASQPAGPYNEQFF.

DNA for the CDR3: TGTGCCAGCAGCGGGGGCGGGAATGAGCAGTTCTTC. Translation gives CASSGGGNEQFF. The chain recombines TRBV7-2 with TRBJ2-1, with D possibly being TRBD1 (6 bases). The V end was cut by 5 bases, the J end by 7 bases, with 9 bases between. The CDR3 contains 12 residues. Germline loops: CDR1 SGHTA, CDR2 FQGNSA.

For this clonotype: A read error may account for a junction end that differs from germline. The J gene is TRBJ2-4, the V gene TRBV7-8; D assignment may be TRBD1 or TRBD2 (6 bases each). The V gene's germline CDR1 is SGHVS and CDR2 FQNEAQ. The CDR3 is 17 residues long. The CDR3 is CAGSRGAGGNPFEEQYF. CDR3 nucleotide sequence: TGTGCCGGCAGCAGAGGGGCCGGGGGCAACCCCTTCGAGGAGCAGTACTTC.

About this clonotype itself: At one end the junction does not follow the germline gene, possibly because of a read error. The chain has TRBV3-1 and TRBJ1-4, with TRBD1 identical over 8 bases. The CDR3 has 11 residues. The germline CDR1 and CDR2 sequences are LGHDT and YNNKEL (reference sequence). As DNA, the CDR3 is TGTGCCAGCAGCCAAGGGACAGGGTTGGTTTTT. This codes for CASSQGTGLVF.

In regard to this clonotype: The germline gene is not matched at one end of the junction; a read error may be the cause. V is TRBV6-1 and J is TRBJ2-5; 10 bases match TRBD2. The CDR3 contains 16 residues. The germline gives CDR1 MNHNS, CDR2 SASEGT. The CDR3 coding sequence is TGTGCCGGCAGTGAAGAGGTTAGCGGGGGGCAAGAGACCCAGTACTTC. It translates to CAGSEEVSGGQETQYF.

There are many counts of this clonotype. This chain links TRBV12-5 with TRBJ2-1; D is possibly TRBD1 (6 bases). The CDR3 extends over 11 amino acids. CDR1 is LGHNT and CDR2 is FRNRAP in the germline V gene. V dropped 5 bases and J dropped 10 bases, with 9 bases sitting between them. The CDR3 DNA reads TGTGCTAGTGGTCCCGACAGGGAGCAGTTCTTC. Translation gives CASGPDREQFF.

For this clonotype: The junction and the germline gene differ at one end; a read error may be behind it. The chain combines TRBV4-2 with TRBJ1-2, with D unclear. In germline, CDR1 is LGHNA, CDR2 YNFKEQ. This CDR3 comprises 15 residues. DNA for the CDR3: TGTGCCAGTAGCCAATCGGCGGACGGTGCCTATGGCTACACCTTC. The encoded protein is CASSQSADGAYGYTF.

As to this clonotype: This clone may be a read error of a much larger clone one base away. Likely a read error: the CDR3 ends without its conserved phenylalanine or tryptophan. The chain joins TRBV2 to TRBJ2-1; TRBD1 aligns across 8 bases. V gave up 5 bases and J gave up 6 bases; unmatched junction bases: 3. The germline CDR1 and CDR2 sequences are SNHLY and FYNNEI. The CDR3 spans 13 residues. CDR3 protein: CASSTGQGNEQFV. The CDR3, as DNA: TGTGCCAGCAGTACCGGACAGGGCAATGAGCAGTTCGTC.

About this clonotype itself: One end of the junction varies from germline; a read error may be responsible. CDR3 region: CASSPSSGGHNEQYF. In DNA, the CDR3 is TGCGCCAGCTCACCCTCCAGCGGGGGGCACAATGAGCAGTACTTC. The chain is built from TRBV18 and TRBJ2-5; 9 nucleotides agree with TRBD2. The CDR3 sequence is 15 residues long. The germline V gene encodes CDR1 KGHSH and CDR2 LQKENI.

The table lists this clonotype with a count of one. V and J are TRBV20-1 and TRBJ2-3; possibly TRBD2 for D (7 bases). This CDR3 has 14 amino acids. Germline CDR1 reads DFQATT; CDR2 reads SNEGSKA (reference sequence). The V gene lost 6 bases and the J gene lost 2 bases, with 15 bases spanning the gap. CDR3 sequence: CSAQMAGATDTQYF. CDR3 in DNA: TGCAGTGCCCAGATGGCGGGGGCCACAGATACGCAGTATTTT.

This clonotype has just a few counts. A junction end diverges from the germline sequence, so it may reflect a read error. The V and J genes are TRBV15 and TRBJ1-6; 10 nucleotides match TRBD1. CDR1 is LNHNV, CDR2 YYDKDF, per germline (reference sequence). The CDR3 is made up of 15 amino acids. This CDR3 is CATSKGQGNNSPPHF. The DNA of the CDR3 is TGTGCCACCAGCAAGGGACAGGGGAATAATTCACCCCCCCACTTT. The full variable domain, with the rest looked up from reference TRBV15 and TRBJ1-6, is DAMVIQNPRYQVTQFGKPVTLSCSQTLNHNVMYWYQQKSSQAPKLLFHYYDKDFNNEADTPDNFQSRRPNTSFCFLDIRSPGLGDTAMYLCATSKGQGNNSPPHFGNGTRLTVT.

The chain uses TRBV19 and TRBJ2-1, with 7 bases aligning to TRBD2. CDR3 length: 15 amino acids. V trimming: 3 bases; J trimming: 8 bases; junction bases outside the gene matches: 10. CDR1 and CDR2 (germline): LNHDA, SQIVND (reference sequence). The CDR3 region has the DNA TGTGCCAGTAGTATGTATGCGGGGGAGTACTATGAGCAGTTCTTC. This sequence encodes CASSMYAGEYYEQFF.

V is TRBV6-2 or TRBV6-3 and J is TRBJ1-1; 8 bases fit TRBD1. Germline-derived CDR1 and CDR2 are MNHEY and SVGEGT. The V and J ends lost 6 bases and 5 bases, in that order; junction bases with no gene match: 8. The CDR3 spans 14 residues. The CDR3 DNA follows: TGTGCCAGCAGATTCAGGGGGCAGGGGACTGAAGCTTTCTTT. It is translated as CASRFRGQGTEAFF.

In its sample, this clonotype was seen many times. Here the CDR3 reads CASSYGDRGQYF. CDR3 bases: TGTGCCAGCAGTTATGGGGACAGGGGCCAGTACTTC. This rearrangement joins TRBV6-2 or TRBV6-3 to TRBJ2-5, with 10 bases identical to TRBD1. The CDR3 loop spans 12 amino acids. After removal of 3 bases from V and 10 bases from J, the junction contained 2 bases not matched to a gene. From germline, CDR1 is MNHEY and CDR2 SVGEGT.

This clonotype was observed at least ten times. The CDR3 spells CASSPDWTFSSGANVLTF. Written as DNA, the CDR3 is TGTGCCAGCAGTCCCGATTGGACTTTCAGCTCTGGGGCCAACGTCCTGACTTTC. The chain combines TRBV28 with TRBJ2-6; maybe TRBD2 (5 bases). Trimming removed 5 bases from V and 0 bases from J, with 17 bases in between. Germline lookup yields CDR1 MDHEN and CDR2 SYDVKM. The CDR3 extends over 18 amino acids.